These T cell receptor beta chains were read from a single sample in a study of PD-1 blockade in mismatch repair-deficient tumors. Produced via immunoSEQ multiplex PCR; TCRdb's table is partial and in-frame only. The table lists tens of thousands of clones, approximately 81% of them singletons. Sequenced material: peripheral blood, taken 12 weeks after starting pembrolizumab. These receptors originate from an adult with mismatch repair-deficient cancer. The CDR3 runs from the conserved cysteine through the conserved F or W. A D gene is named only where the DNA matches it firmly. Size values are once, few and many counts, or a class for expanded clones, and some rows have none.

V gene	D gene	clone size	J gene	CDR3 protein	CDR3 DNA
TRBV28	NA	NA	TRBJ2-7	CASSVGTQYEQYF	TGTGCCAGCAGTGTCGGGACACAATACGAGCAGTACTTC
TRBV4-1	NA	NA	TRBJ2-7	CASSQDVSRERSYEQYF	TGCGCCAGCAGCCAAGATGTTTCCCGGGAGCGGTCCTACGAGCAGTACTTC
TRBV27	NA	once	TRBJ2-1	CASSLGGGASNEQFF	TGTGCCAGCAGTTTGGGAGGGGGCGCCTCCAATGAGCAGTTCTTC
TRBV7-2	NA	NA	TRBJ2-7	CASSPAPSASYEQYF	TGTGCCAGCAGCCCAGCCCCTAGCGCCTCCTACGAGCAGTACTTC
TRBV23-1	NA	NA	TRBJ2-1	CARSCRPNEQFF	TGCGCCAGGTCTTGCAGGCCCAATGAGCAGTTCTTC
TRBV7-2	TRBD2	NA	TRBJ2-7	CASSLDGSGGAYEQYF	TGTGCCAGCAGCTTAGATGGTAGCGGGGGCGCCTACGAGCAGTACTTC
TRBV10-1	TRBD2	NA	TRBJ2-2	CASSASGDTGELFF	TGCGCCAGCAGTGCTAGCGGGGACACCGGGGAGCTGTTTTTT
TRBV27	NA	NA	TRBJ2-7	CASKNDNYEQYF	TGTGCCAGCAAAAACGATAACTACGAGCAGTACTTC
TRBV6-5	TRBD2	NA	TRBJ2-7	CASSYSGLAYEQYF	TGTGCCAGCAGTTACTCGGGACTAGCCTACGAGCAGTACTTC
TRBV7-9	NA	NA	TRBJ2-3	CASSLAWDKSTDTQYF	TGTGCCAGCAGCTTAGCGTGGGACAAAAGCACAGATACGCAGTATTTT
TRBV6-5	NA	NA	TRBJ2-1	CASSYRQGRNEQFF	TGTGCCAGCAGTTATCGGCAGGGCCGAAATGAGCAGTTCTTC
TRBV30	TRBD1	NA	TRBJ1-1	CAWSGQGLTEAFF	TGTGCCTGGAGCGGACAGGGTTTAACTGAAGCTTTCTTT
TRBV14	NA	few	TRBJ2-7	CASSLFRDTYEQYF	TGTGCCAGCAGCCTATTCCGGGACACTTACGAGCAGTACTTC
TRBV9	TRBD1	NA	TRBJ2-7	CASSLRDRGYDEQYF	TGTGCCAGCAGCCTCCGGGACAGGGGTTACGACGAGCAGTACTTC
TRBV27	NA	NA	TRBJ2-6	CASSFRVSGANVLTF	TGTGCCAGCAGTTTTAGGGTGTCTGGGGCCAACGTCCTGACTTTC
TRBV19	NA	NA	TRBJ1-5	CASLPSGASNQPQHF	TGTGCCAGCCTTCCCTCGGGGGCTAGCAATCAGCCCCAGCATTTT
TRBV9	NA	NA	TRBJ1-1	CASSVEQLNTEAFF	TGTGCCAGCAGCGTAGAACAGCTGAACACTGAAGCTTTCTTT
TRBV9	TRBD2	NA	TRBJ2-7	CASSGRGGFEQYF	TGTGCCAGCAGCGGTCGCGGGGGGTTCGAGCAGTACTTC
TRBV5-7	NA	few	TRBJ2-7	CASSFYEQYF	TGTGCCAGCAGCTTCTACGAGCAGTACTTC
TRBV4-1	NA	NA	TRBJ2-3	CASSVTGPRTDTQYF	TGCGCCAGCAGCGTTACAGGGCCTCGCACAGATACGCAGTATTTT
TRBV19	TRBD2	NA	TRBJ2-1	CASSTGAGGYNEQFF	TGTGCCAGTAGTACCGGTGCGGGAGGATACAATGAGCAGTTCTTC
TRBV11-2	NA	NA	TRBJ2-4	CASSRTPGENIQYF	TGTGCCAGCAGCAGGACCCCGGGGGAAAACATTCAGTACTTC
TRBV11-3	NA	NA	TRBJ2-2	CASSLVRGGELFF	TGTGCCAGCAGCTTAGTCCGGGGCGGGGAGCTGTTTTTT
TRBV7-9	NA	NA	TRBJ1-1	CASSLGQLNTEAFF	TGTGCCAGCAGCTTAGGACAGTTGAACACTGAAGCTTTCTTT
TRBV15	NA	NA	TRBJ1-1	CATISAGPNTEAFF	TGTGCCACCATTAGTGCGGGGCCTAACACTGAAGCTTTCTTT
TRBV11-2	NA	NA	TRBJ2-2	CASSLDFQAIGFTGELFF	TGTGCCAGCAGCTTAGATTTCCAGGCGATCGGCTTCACCGGGGAGCTGTTTTTT
TRBV10-2	TRBD2	few	TRBJ2-1	CASMGLAGVNEQFF	TGCGCCAGCATGGGACTAGCGGGAGTTAATGAGCAGTTCTTC
TRBV7-9	NA	NA	TRBJ2-5	CASSAGTAGQETQYF	TGTGCCAGCAGCGCCGGGACGGCAGGCCAAGAGACCCAGTACTTC
TRBV4-3	NA	NA	TRBJ2-5	CASSQDRANQETQYF	TGCGCCAGCAGCCAAGATAGGGCCAACCAAGAGACCCAGTACTTC
TRBV30	TRBD1	NA	TRBJ2-2	CAWTTGGGTGELFF	TGTGCCTGGACAACAGGGGGAGGCACCGGGGAGCTGTTTTTT
TRBV7-9	NA	NA	TRBJ2-7	CASSFQEAGASYEQYF	TGTGCCAGCAGCTTCCAGGAGGCAGGGGCCTCCTACGAGCAGTACTTC
TRBV19	TRBD2	few	TRBJ2-7	CASSETSGSSYEQYF	TGTGCCAGTAGTGAAACTAGCGGGAGCTCCTACGAGCAGTACTTC
TRBV5-1	TRBD1	NA	TRBJ1-3	CASSLQGADGNTIYF	TGCGCCAGCAGCTTACAGGGGGCGGATGGAAACACCATATATTTT
TRBV11-2	NA	NA	TRBJ1-1	CASSLVSGTEAFF	TGTGCCAGCAGCTTAGTCAGCGGGACTGAAGCTTTCTTT
TRBV5-6	NA	NA	TRBJ2-7	CASNSGTAYEQYF	TGTGCCAGCAACAGCGGAACGGCCTACGAGCAGTACTTC
TRBV19	NA	NA	TRBJ1-1	CASSIDEVITEAFF	TGTGCCAGTAGTATAGATGAGGTGATCACTGAAGCTTTCTTT
TRBV6-6	NA	once	TRBJ1-2	CASSYEPYGYTF	TGTGCCAGCAGTTACGAGCCCTATGGCTACACCTTC
TRBV28	TRBD1	NA	TRBJ1-1	CASSPIDRGPGVNTEAFF	TGTGCCAGCAGTCCGATTGACAGGGGGCCGGGGGTGAACACTGAAGCTTTCTTT
TRBV28	TRBD1	NA	TRBJ1-1	CASRGGQGAFF	TGTGCCAGCAGGGGGGGACAGGGAGCTTTCTTT
TRBV7-8	TRBD1	NA	TRBJ1-5	CASSLRQGNQPQHF	TGTGCCAGCAGCTTACGACAGGGGAATCAGCCCCAGCATTTT
TRBV19	NA	NA	TRBJ2-3	CASSIGSADTQYF	TGTGCCAGTAGTATAGGGAGTGCAGATACGCAGTATTTT
TRBV30	NA	NA	TRBJ2-7	CAWSVTSYEQYF	TGTGCCTGGAGTGTCACTAGTTACGAGCAGTACTTC
TRBV10-3	TRBD2	NA	TRBJ2-4	CAISETGLAGVKNIQYF	TGTGCCATCAGTGAGACGGGACTAGCGGGAGTTAAAAACATTCAGTACTTC
TRBV5-1	NA	NA	TRBJ2-4	CASSSGPLAKNIQYF	TGCGCCAGCAGCTCCGGACCTCTAGCCAAAAACATTCAGTACTTC